This TCR beta chain was identified in a study of cytomegalovirus exposure and HLA in healthy donors (dated by TCRdb to between 2016 and 2019). Some background on the complete study: According to a later analysis, the roughly 120 validation repertoires were produced on the same platform as the roughly 600 repertoires of the first cohort. Besides the first cohort of approximately 670 subjects, a separate validation cohort made up of over 100 different subjects was used. The study aimed to test whether signatures of past pathogen exposure could be identified by cataloging public T cell receptors. The study combined high-throughput TCR immunosequencing, statistical association of individual TCRs with disease status, and machine learning to predict cytomegalovirus infection status. Study-level results and caveats: Most TCR sequences were observed very rarely across donors, whereas some public TCRs were present in many individuals. The classifier was reported to diagnose cytomegalovirus status with high specificity and sensitivity in both the original cohort and the validation cohort. In a later analysis, TCRs clustered in the first cohort were found to also tend to co-occur in the approximately 120 validation repertoires, with 85% to 95% of cluster scores above 0. It was suggested by the authors that the approach could potentially be generalized to other disease states and immunological phenotypes. In vitro tests confirmed that a few of the cytomegalovirus-associated TCR beta chains recognize cytomegalovirus antigens. The study listed approximately 150 TCR beta chains as associated with cytomegalovirus. A later analysis lacked HLA typing for the validation cohort, so it scored co-occurrence in that cohort across all 120 repertoires.

Unmatched junction bases come to 0, with V trimmed by 5 bases and J by 6 bases. The germline V gene encodes CDR1 MDHEN and CDR2 SYDVKM. Including cysteine and phenylalanine, the CDR3 has 11 amino acids. Solely the CDR3 DNA is kept, with 33 bases framed from the first base. Donors formed part of the validation cohort, which comprised over a hundred subjects and was distinct from the first cohort of 666 subjects. Details on this clone: Its antigen has not been determined. Base qualities are missing; no much larger clone stands one base away.

The protocol used for the library was the immunoSEQ multiplex PCR assay. As for the authors' bioinformatics: A statistical classification framework was built for diagnosing cytomegalovirus status from the catalog of TCR beta chain sequences. TCRdb retrieved this table from immuneACCESS and kept in-frame rearrangements only. Not all clones are present; in checked studies, unresolved V genes account for under half, and no reason is known for the remainder. The V and J calls and clone size come from that table; D and trimming were worked out from the DNA. The sample profile shows about 400,000 clones; roughly 88% of them were found once. The ten largest clonotypes hold under 0.95% of the sample.

This receptor chain uses TRBV28 and TRBJ2-7; 8 central nucleotides agree with TRBD1. The receptor was isolated from a woman in her late teens or twenties in good health and CMV-seronegative. Sequenced: PBMCs. The CDR3 protein: CASSTGGEQYF. The DNA is as follows: TGTGCCAGCAGTACAGGGGGCGAGCAGTACTTC. Supplemented by the reference TRBV28 and TRBJ2-7 proteins around the CDR3, the complete variable domain is DVKVTQSSRYLVKRTGEKVFLECVQDMDHENMFWYRQDPGLGLRLIYFSYDVKMKEKGDIPEGYSVSREKKERFSLILESASTNQTSMYLCASSTGGEQYFGPGTRLTVT.